The entry below describes one T cell receptor (beta chain). Its cognate antigen is unknown. These data belong to a study of cytomegalovirus exposure and HLA in healthy donors. Study-level findings and limits: TCR beta V- and J-gene trimming was later associated with a missense DCLRE1C variant.

V lost 5 bases and J 4 bases, leaving 13 bases between the germline ends. The CDR3 is 14 residues long. Germline CDR1 SGDLS, CDR2 YYNGEE. PCR primers comprised 60 Vbeta and 13 Jbeta primers. Here immunoSEQ multiplex PCR was the method, and the copy in TCRdb shows in-frame clones only, minus some. In the table there are roughly 160,000 clones, approximately 80% of which are singletons. The sequenced material came from PBMCs. The receptor was derived from a man aged 18 to 35 in good health and CMV-seropositive. The genes are TRBV9 and TRBJ1-5, with D unresolved. The CDR3 region is CASSSWSKNQPQHF. The CDR3 bases are TGTGCCAGCAGTTCATGGAGTAAGAATCAGCCCCAGCATTTT.